Shown below are 9 T cell receptor beta chains from a single sample sequenced in a study of T cell responses to AZD1222 COVID-19 vaccine. TCRdb's copy holds only in-frame clones and misses some; the assay was immunoSEQ multiplex PCR. The profile covers under 150,000 clones, with nearly 95% appearing a single time and approximately 0.85% taken by the ten largest. Specimen: peripheral blood, collected on day 0 of AZD1222 vaccination. Receptor source: an adult in good health.

This chain joins TRBV2 and TRBJ1-3, with a tentative D call TRBD1 (6 bases). Germline-derived CDR1 and CDR2 are SNHLY and FYNNEI. Deletions cut 4 bases from V and 0 bases from J, with 7 bases between. CDR3 length equals 14 residues. The CDR3 here is CASSGTASGNTIYF. The CDR3 bases are TGTGCCAGCAGTGGGACAGCCTCTGGAAACACCATATATTTT.

The V call is TRBV6-1, the J call TRBJ1-5, with D possibly being TRBD1 (5 bases). CDR1 MNHNS and CDR2 SASEGT come from the germline V gene. This CDR3 contains 12 residues. V lost 5 bases, J lost 11 bases, and 13 bases lay in between. CDR3 protein: CASSWGGEAQHF. As DNA, the CDR3 is TGTGCCAGCAGTTGGGGCGGGGAGGCCCAGCATTTT.

The CDR3 coding sequence is TGTGCCGGCCGATCATCCCCCGACACCGGGGAGCTGTTTTTT. It encodes CAGRSSPDTGELFF. This chain uses TRBV6-5 with TRBJ2-2, with D unresolved. The CDR3 spans 14 residues. CDR1 and CDR2 (germline): MNHEY, SVGAGI. With 11 bases removed from V and 3 bases from J, the gap between germline ends came to 16 bases.

This clone came up a few times. The chain links TRBV6-4 to TRBJ2-1; 12 bases are a match to TRBD2. This CDR3 has 14 amino acids. Trimming removed 5 bases from V and 9 bases from J; junction bases left unmatched: 5. Germline CDR1 is MRHNA and CDR2 is SNTAGT. CDR3 DNA sequence: TGTGCCAGCAGTCCTAGCGGGGGGGCTAGTGAGCAGTTCTTC. Translation gives CASSPSGGASEQFF.

This chain links TRBV5-6 with TRBJ1-2; unclear D gene. The germline V gene encodes CDR1 SGHDT and CDR2 YYEEEE. Between the trimmed V and J ends, which lost 2 bases and 8 bases, there was a span of 7 bases. The CDR3 sequence is 11 residues long. CDR3 residues: CASSFAGGYTF. DNA for the CDR3: TGTGCCAGCAGCTTCGCCGGAGGCTACACCTTC.

The chain uses TRBV6-6 and TRBJ1-4; no definite D call. Germline V gene sequence: CDR1 MNHNY, CDR2 SVGAGI (reference sequence). This CDR3 region has 15 residues. The ends were cut back, 4 bases at V and 2 bases at J, with 11 bases in the middle. DNA for the CDR3: TGTGCCAGCAGTTTAATGGGAGGGACTAATGAAAAACTGTTTTTT. Protein sequence: CASSLMGGTNEKLFF.

The V gene is TRBV9, the J gene TRBJ2-7; no reliable D call. V was clipped by 0 bases and J by 1 base, with 8 bases between them. Germline CDR1 SGDLS, CDR2 YYNGEE. CDR3 length equals 14 residues. CDR3 coding DNA: TGTGCCAGCAGCGTAGACGGGCAGTCCTACGAGCAGTACTTC. Translating it yields CASSVDGQSYEQYF.

This clone occurred once. The J gene is TRBJ1-4, the V gene TRBV6-5; 8 bases match TRBD1. The CDR3 has 15 amino acids. V trimming: 3 bases; J trimming: 8 bases; junction bases outside the gene matches: 8. CDR1 is MNHEY and CDR2 is SVGAGI in the germline V gene. DNA for the CDR3: TGTGCCAGCAGTTATATCGGACAGGGTGGAGAAAAACTGTTTTTT. Protein product: CASSYIGQGGEKLFF.

The V gene is TRBV19, the J gene TRBJ2-3; maybe TRBD2 (7 bases). Germline CDR1 is LNHDA and CDR2 is SQIVND (reference sequence). Trimming took 9 bases from V and 10 from J, leaving 11 bases between them. The CDR3 contains 10 residues. CDR3 loop: CASGGGAQYF. The CDR3 region has the DNA TGTGCCAGCGGAGGGGGGGCGCAGTATTTT.